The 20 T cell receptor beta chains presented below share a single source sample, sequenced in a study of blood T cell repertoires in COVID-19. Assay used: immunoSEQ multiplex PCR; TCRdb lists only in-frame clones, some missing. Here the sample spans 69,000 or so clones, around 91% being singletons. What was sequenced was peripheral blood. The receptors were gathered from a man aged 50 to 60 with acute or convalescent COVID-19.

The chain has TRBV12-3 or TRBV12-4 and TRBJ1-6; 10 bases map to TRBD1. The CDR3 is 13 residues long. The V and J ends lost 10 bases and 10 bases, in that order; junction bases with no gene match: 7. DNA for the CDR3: TGTGCCATAACGGGACAGGGGAACTCACCCCTCCACTTT. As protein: CAITGQGNSPLHF.

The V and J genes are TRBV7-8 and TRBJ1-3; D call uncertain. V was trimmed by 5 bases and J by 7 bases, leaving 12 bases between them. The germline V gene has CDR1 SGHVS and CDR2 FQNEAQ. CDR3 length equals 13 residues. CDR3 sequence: CASSLGRLNTIYF. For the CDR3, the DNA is TGTGCCAGCAGCCTTGGCAGGCTGAACACCATATATTTT.

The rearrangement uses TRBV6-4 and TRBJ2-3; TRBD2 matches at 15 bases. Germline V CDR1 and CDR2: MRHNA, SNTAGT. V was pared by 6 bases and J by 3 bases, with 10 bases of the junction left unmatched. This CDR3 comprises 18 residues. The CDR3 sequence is CASSMYSGTSGRTDTQYF. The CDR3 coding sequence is TGTGCCAGCAGCATGTACTCGGGGACTAGCGGGAGGACAGATACGCAGTATTTT.

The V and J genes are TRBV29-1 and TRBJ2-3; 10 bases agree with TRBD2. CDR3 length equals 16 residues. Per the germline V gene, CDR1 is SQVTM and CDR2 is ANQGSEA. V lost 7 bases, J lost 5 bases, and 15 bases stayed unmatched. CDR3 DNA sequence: TGCAGCGATGCAAGACGGACTAGCGGCTTGATAGATACGCAGTATTTT. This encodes CSDARRTSGLIDTQYF.

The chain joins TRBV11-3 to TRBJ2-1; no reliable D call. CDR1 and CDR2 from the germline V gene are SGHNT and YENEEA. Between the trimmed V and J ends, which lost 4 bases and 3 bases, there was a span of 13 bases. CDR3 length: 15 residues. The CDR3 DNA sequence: TGTGCCAGCAGCTCCTCGGGTGTGGGCTACAATGAGCAGTTCTTC. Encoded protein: CASSSSGVGYNEQFF.

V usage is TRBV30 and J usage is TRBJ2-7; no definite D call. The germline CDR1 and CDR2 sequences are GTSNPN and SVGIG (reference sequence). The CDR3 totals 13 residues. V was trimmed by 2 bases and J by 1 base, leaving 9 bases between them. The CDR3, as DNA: TGTGCCTGGAGTCGTGGAGAATCCTACGAGCAGTACTTC. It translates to CAWSRGESYEQYF.

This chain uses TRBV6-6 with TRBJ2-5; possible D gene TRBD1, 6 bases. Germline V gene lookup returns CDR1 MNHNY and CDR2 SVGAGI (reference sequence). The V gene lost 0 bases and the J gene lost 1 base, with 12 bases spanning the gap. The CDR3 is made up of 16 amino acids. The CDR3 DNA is TGTGCCAGCAGTTACTCGACGGGCAGGGGCCAAGAGACCCAGTACTTC. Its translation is CASSYSTGRGQETQYF.

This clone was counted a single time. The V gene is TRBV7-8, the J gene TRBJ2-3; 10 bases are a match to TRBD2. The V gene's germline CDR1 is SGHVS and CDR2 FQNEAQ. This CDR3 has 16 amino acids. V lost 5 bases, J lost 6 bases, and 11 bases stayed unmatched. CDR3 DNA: TGTGCCAGCAGCGTAGATCGAGCGGGAGGGACGGATACGCAGTATTTT. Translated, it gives CASSVDRAGGTDTQYF. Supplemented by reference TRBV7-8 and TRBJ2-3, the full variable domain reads GAGVSQSPRYKVAKRGQDVALRCDPISGHVSLFWYQQALGQGPEFLTYFQNEAQLDKSGLPSDRFFAERPEGSVSTLKIQRTQQEDSAVYLCASSVDRAGGTDTQYFGPGTRLTVL.

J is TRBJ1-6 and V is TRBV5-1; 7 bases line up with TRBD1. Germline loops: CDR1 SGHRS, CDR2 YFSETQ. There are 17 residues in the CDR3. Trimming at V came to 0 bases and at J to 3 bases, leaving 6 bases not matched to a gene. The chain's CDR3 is CASSLVYGTDYNSPLHF. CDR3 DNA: TGCGCCAGCAGCTTGGTTTATGGGACAGACTATAATTCACCCCTCCACTTT.

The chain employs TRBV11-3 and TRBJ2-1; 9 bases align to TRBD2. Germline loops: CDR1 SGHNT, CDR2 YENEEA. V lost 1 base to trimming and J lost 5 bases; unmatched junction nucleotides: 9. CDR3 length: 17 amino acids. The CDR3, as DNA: TGTGCCAGCAGCTTAGTATTTGGCGGGAGGGCCCACAATGAGCAGTTCTTC. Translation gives CASSLVFGGRAHNEQFF.

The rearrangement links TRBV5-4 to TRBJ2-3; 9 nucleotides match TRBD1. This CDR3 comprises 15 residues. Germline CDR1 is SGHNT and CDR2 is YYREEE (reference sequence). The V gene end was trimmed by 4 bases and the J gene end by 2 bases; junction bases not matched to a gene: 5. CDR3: CASSAGQGYTDTQYF. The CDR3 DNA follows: TGTGCCAGCAGCGCGGGACAGGGATACACAGATACGCAGTATTTT.

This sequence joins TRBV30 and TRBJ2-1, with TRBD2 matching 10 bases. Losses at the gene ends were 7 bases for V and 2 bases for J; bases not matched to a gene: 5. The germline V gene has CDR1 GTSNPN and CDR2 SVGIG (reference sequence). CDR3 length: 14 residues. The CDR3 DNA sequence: TGTGCCTTAGGACTAGCGGATACCTACAATGAGCAGTTCTTC. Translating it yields CALGLADTYNEQFF.

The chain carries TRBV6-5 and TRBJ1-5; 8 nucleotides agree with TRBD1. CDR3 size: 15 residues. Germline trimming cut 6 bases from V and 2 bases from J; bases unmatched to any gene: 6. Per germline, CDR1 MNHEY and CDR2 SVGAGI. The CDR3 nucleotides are TGTGCCAGCAGCGACAGGGGTCTGGGCAATCAGCCCCAGCATTTT. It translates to CASSDRGLGNQPQHF.

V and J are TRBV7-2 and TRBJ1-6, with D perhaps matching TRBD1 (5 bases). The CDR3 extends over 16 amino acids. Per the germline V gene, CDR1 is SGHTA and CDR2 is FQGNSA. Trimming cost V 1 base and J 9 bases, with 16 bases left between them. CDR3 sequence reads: CASSLGGRAKRSPLHF. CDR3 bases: TGTGCCAGCAGCTTAGGGGGCAGGGCAAAGCGTTCACCCCTCCACTTT.

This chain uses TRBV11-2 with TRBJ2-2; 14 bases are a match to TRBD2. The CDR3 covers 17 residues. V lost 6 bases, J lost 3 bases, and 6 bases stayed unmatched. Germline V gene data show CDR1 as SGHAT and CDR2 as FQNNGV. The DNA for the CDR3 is TGTGCCAGCAGACACGGACTAGCGGGAGGCCACACCGGGGAGCTGTTTTTT. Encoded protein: CASRHGLAGGHTGELFF.

The CDR3 nucleotides are TGTGCCATCAGGCGGGACGCGGCTGGGGGCACCATATATTTT. As protein: CAIRRDAAGGTIYF. The V gene is TRBV10-3, the J gene TRBJ1-3; perhaps TRBD1 as D (5 bases). V was pared by 6 bases and J by 9 bases, with 18 bases between. The CDR3 contains 14 residues. Germline V lookup: CDR1 ENHRY, CDR2 SYGVKD.

The CDR3 region has the DNA TGTGCCTGGAGTGCCGACAGGGGAACTAACTATGGCTACACCTTC. It yields the protein CAWSADRGTNYGYTF. V is TRBV30 and J is TRBJ1-2; 8 bases agree with TRBD1. Per the germline V gene, CDR1 is GTSNPN and CDR2 is SVGIG (reference sequence). The CDR3 is 15 amino acids. V lost 1 base and J lost 0; bases outside the gene matches: 4.

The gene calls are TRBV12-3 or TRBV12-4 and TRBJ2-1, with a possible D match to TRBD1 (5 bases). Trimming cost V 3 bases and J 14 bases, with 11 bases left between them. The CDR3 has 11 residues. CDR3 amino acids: CASSFATAEFF. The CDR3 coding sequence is TGTGCCAGCAGTTTCGCGACAGCTGAGTTCTTC.

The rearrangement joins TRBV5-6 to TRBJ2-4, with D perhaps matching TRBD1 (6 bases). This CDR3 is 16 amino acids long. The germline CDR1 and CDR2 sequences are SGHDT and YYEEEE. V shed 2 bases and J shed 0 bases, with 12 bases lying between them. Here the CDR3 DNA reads TGTGCCAGCAGCTTTCAATCAGGGGCAGCCAAAAACATTCAGTACTTC. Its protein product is CASSFQSGAAKNIQYF.

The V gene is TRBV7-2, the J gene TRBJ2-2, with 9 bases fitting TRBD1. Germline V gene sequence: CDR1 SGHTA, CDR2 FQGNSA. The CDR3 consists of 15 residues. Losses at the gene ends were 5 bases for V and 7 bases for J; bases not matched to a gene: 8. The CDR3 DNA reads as TGTGCCAGCAGCCTGGGACAGGGTATCGGCGGGGAGCTGTTTTTT. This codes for CASSLGQGIGGELFF.